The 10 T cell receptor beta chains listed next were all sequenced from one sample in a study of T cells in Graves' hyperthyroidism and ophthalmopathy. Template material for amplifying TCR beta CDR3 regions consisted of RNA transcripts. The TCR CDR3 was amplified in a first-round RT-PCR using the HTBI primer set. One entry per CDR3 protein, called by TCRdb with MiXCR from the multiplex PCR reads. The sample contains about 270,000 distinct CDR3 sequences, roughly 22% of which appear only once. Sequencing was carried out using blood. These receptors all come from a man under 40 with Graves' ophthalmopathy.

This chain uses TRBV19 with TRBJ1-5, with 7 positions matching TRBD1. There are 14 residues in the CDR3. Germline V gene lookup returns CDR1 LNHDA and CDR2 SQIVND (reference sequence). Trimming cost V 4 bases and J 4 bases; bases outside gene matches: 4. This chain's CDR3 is CASSNRDRNQPQHF. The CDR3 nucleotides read TGTGCCAGTAGTAACCGGGACAGAAATCAGCCCCAGCATTTT.

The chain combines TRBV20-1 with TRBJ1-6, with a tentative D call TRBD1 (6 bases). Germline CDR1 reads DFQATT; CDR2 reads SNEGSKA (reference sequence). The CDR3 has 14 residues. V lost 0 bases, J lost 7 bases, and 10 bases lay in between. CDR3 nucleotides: TGCAGTGCTAGAGATCAGGGGATGAATTCACCCCTCCACTTT. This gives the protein CSARDQGMNSPLHF.

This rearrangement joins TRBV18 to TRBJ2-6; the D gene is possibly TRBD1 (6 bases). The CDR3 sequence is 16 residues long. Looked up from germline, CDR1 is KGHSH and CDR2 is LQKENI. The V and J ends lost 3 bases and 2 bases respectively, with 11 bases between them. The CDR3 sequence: CASSPIQGTGANVLTF. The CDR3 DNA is TGTGCCAGCTCACCCATCCAGGGGACTGGGGCCAACGTCCTGACTTTC.

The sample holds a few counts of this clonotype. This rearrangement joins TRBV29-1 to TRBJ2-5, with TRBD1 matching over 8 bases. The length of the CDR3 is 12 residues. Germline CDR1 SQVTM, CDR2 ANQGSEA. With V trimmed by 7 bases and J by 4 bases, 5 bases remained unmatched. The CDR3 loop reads CSGDRGGETQYF. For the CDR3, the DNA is TGCAGCGGTGACAGGGGAGGAGAGACCCAGTACTTC.

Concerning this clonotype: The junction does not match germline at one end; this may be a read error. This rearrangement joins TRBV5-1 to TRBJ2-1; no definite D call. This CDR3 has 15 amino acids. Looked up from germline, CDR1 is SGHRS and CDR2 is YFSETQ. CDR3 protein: CTSSKKDPSSYEQFF. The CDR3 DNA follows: TGCACCAGCAGCAAGAAGGATCCTTCCAGCTATGAGCAGTTCTTC.

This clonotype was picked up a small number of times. The CDR3 is CASSPREGYYGYTF. Written as DNA, the CDR3 is TGTGCCAGCTCACCACGTGAGGGTTACTATGGCTACACCTTC. The rearrangement joins TRBV18 to TRBJ1-2; D is ambiguous. V dropped 1 base and J dropped 3 bases, with 9 bases sitting between them. The CDR3 is made up of 14 amino acids. CDR1 KGHSH and CDR2 LQKENI come from the germline V gene.

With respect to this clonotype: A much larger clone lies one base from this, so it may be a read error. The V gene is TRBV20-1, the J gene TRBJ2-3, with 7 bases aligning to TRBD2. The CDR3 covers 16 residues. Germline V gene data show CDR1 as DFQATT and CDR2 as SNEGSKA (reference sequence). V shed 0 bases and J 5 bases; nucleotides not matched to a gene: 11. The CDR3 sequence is CSARDRAGGRLDTQYF. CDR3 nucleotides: TGCAGTGCTAGAGATAGGGCTGGCGGGAGATTAGATACGCAGTATTTT.

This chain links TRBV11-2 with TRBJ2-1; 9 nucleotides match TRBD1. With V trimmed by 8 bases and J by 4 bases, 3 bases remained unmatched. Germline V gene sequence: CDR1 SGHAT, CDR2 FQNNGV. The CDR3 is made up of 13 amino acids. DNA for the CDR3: TGTGCCAGCCTGACAGGGGGGTACAATGAGCAGTTCTTC. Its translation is CASLTGGYNEQFF.

The CDR3 region is CASSFRVSPSSGNTIYF. CDR3 coding DNA: TGTGCCAGCAGCTTTCGGGTTTCTCCAAGCTCTGGAAACACCATATATTTT. The gene calls are TRBV11-1 and TRBJ1-3; D remains ambiguous. V lost 3 bases and J lost 0, with 15 bases in between. CDR3 size: 17 residues. The germline V gene encodes CDR1 SGHAT and CDR2 FQDESV (reference sequence). Full variable domain (remainder filled in from reference TRBV11-1 and TRBJ1-3): EAEVAQSPRYKITEKSQAVAFWCDPISGHATLYWYRQILGQGPELLVQFQDESVVDDSQLPKDRFSAERLKGVDSTLKIQPAELGDSAMYLCASSFRVSPSSGNTIYFGEGSWLTVV.

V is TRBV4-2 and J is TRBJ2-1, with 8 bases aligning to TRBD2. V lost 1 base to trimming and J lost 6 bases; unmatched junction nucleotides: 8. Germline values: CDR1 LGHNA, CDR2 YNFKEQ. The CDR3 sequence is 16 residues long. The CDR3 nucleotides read TGTGCCAGCAGCCAAGGGGGGACTAGACCTACCAATGAGCAGTTCTTC. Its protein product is CASSQGGTRPTNEQFF.